This T cell receptor (beta chain) was found in a study of shared T cell receptors in the human thymus. The repertoire was sequenced with immunoSEQ multiplex PCR; TCRdb's copy has only in-frame clones and lacks some. The sample consists of roughly 660,000 clones, roughly 90% of them appearing once. Germline lookup yields CDR1 SGHTA and CDR2 FQGNSA. The V and J ends lost 5 bases and 5 bases, in that order; junction bases with no gene match: 14. The CDR3 totals 16 residues. A further study also used this sample, focusing on human thymus T cells. This second study notes: The sample donors, healthy Finnish infants, were having corrective surgery for congenital heart defects. From resections taken during corrective heart surgery, the thymus tissue was obtained. An apparent bias in V and J gene usage was seen in thymic and blood repertoires.

The sample consisted of thymocytes. This TCR derives from a boy younger than two with a congenital heart defect. The genes are TRBV7-2 and TRBJ2-7; 8 bases fit TRBD2. Here the CDR3 reads CASSLGPQRESHEQYF. CDR3 in DNA: TGTGCCAGCAGCCTCGGGCCTCAGCGGGAGTCCCACGAGCAGTACTTC.